This TCR beta chain was found in a study of cytotoxic CD8 clonotypes in ibrutinib-treated CLL. Profiling relied on immunoSEQ multiplex PCR, and the TCRdb table lists in-frame clones only, not all of them. Seen here are fewer than 30,000 clones, 55% to 70% observed once, and the top ten hold approximately 50%. The receptor was derived from a human donor with chronic lymphocytic leukemia. The input for sequencing was PBMCs, taken at disease progression, from a patient treated with ibrutinib.

This CDR3 is CASSIDGNQPQHF. Written as DNA, the CDR3 is TGTGCCAGTAGTATAGATGGCAATCAGCCCCAGCATTTT. The chain carries TRBV19 and TRBJ1-5; D unclear. The V end lost 0 bases, the J end lost 2 bases, and 2 bases lay between the germline ends. The CDR3 contains 13 residues. Looked up from germline, CDR1 is LNHDA and CDR2 is SQIVND (reference sequence).